The 21 T cell receptor beta chains below were found in one sample sequenced in a study of radiotherapy plus CTLA-4 blockade in lung cancer. The assay was immunoSEQ multiplex PCR, and TCRdb's table has in-frame clones only and misses some. The data show 40,000 to 50,000 clones, more than 65% seen once. This material consisted of peripheral blood, taken from a patient treated with radiotherapy plus ipilimumab. These receptors were taken from a human donor with non-small cell lung cancer who had stable disease on radiotherapy plus ipilimumab.

This clone came up once. The chain is built from TRBV5-5 and TRBJ2-3; the D gene is possibly TRBD2 (5 bases). The CDR3 is 15 amino acids. Germline V gene sequence: CDR1 SGHKS, CDR2 YYEKEE (reference sequence). V lost 2 bases to trimming and J lost 0 bases, with 10 bases between them. CDR3 residues: CASSFRRPSTDTQYF. The CDR3 DNA reads TGTGCCAGCAGCTTCAGGAGGCCGAGCACAGATACGCAGTATTTT.

V gene TRBV7-2 combines with J gene TRBJ1-6; 8 nucleotides align to TRBD1. CDR1 and CDR2 from the germline V gene are SGHTA and FQGNSA. V lost 5 bases and J lost 4; bases outside the gene matches: 7. The CDR3 is 16 amino acids. The CDR3 loop is CASSGQGGGYNSPLHF. CDR3 sequence (DNA): TGTGCCAGCAGCGGACAGGGAGGGGGTTATAATTCACCCCTCCACTTT.

The V gene is TRBV10-3, the J gene TRBJ2-7; 8 bases are shared with TRBD2. In germline, CDR1 is ENHRY, CDR2 SYGVKD. V lost 3 bases and J lost 2; bases outside the gene matches: 6. The CDR3 covers 15 residues. CDR3 coding DNA: TGTGCCATCAGTGATTCGGGGGGGACTACCTACGAGCAGTACTTC. Amino acid sequence: CAISDSGGTTYEQYF.

The rearrangement links TRBV6-1 to TRBJ2-5, with 9 bases matching TRBD1. Germline values: CDR1 MNHNS, CDR2 SASEGT. This CDR3 contains 14 residues. The V and J ends lost 5 bases and 4 bases, in that order; junction bases with no gene match: 5. The CDR3, as DNA: TGTGCCAGCAGTTCCGGACAGGGGAGAGAGACCCAGTACTTC. This translates into CASSSGQGRETQYF.

This clone was seen more than once but under ten times. The chain carries TRBV28 and TRBJ1-5; D may be TRBD1 (5 bases). Germline lookup yields CDR1 MDHEN and CDR2 SYDVKM. This CDR3 is 14 amino acids long. Trimming left V 5 bases short and J 3 bases short, with 11 bases between. The CDR3 DNA sequence: TGTGCCAGCAGTCAGGGAGGGTACAATCAGCCCCAGCATTTT. It translates to CASSQGGYNQPQHF.

This clone was seen a few times. The V call is TRBV30, the J call TRBJ1-2; 7 bases match TRBD1. The CDR3 consists of 12 residues. V lost 8 bases to trimming and J lost 2 bases; unmatched junction nucleotides: 5. Germline values: CDR1 GTSNPN, CDR2 SVGIG (reference sequence). Here the CDR3 reads CATQQGNYGYTF. The CDR3 DNA is TGTGCCACCCAACAGGGGAACTATGGCTACACCTTC.

This clone has just a few counts. This chain connects TRBV6-6 to TRBJ2-1, with TRBD2 identical over 9 bases. The V and J ends lost 3 bases and 2 bases, in that order; junction bases with no gene match: 2. Germline V gene lookup returns CDR1 MNHNY and CDR2 SVGAGI (reference sequence). The length of the CDR3 is 15 residues. CDR3 nucleotide sequence: TGTGCCAGCAGTTATAGCGGGGGAACCTACAATGAGCAGTTCTTC. Its translation is CASSYSGGTYNEQFF.

The V gene is TRBV10-3, the J gene TRBJ1-1; a weak D match, TRBD1 (6 bases). The CDR3 runs to 13 residues. Germline CDR1 reads ENHRY; CDR2 reads SYGVKD. V dropped 7 bases and J dropped 3 bases, with 12 bases sitting between them. The CDR3 nucleotides are TGTGCCATCAACAGGGAGCCGGACACTGAAGCTTTCTTT. This gives the protein CAINREPDTEAFF.

CDR3 residues: CASRNRGPNTEAFF. In DNA, the CDR3 is TGTGCCAGTAGGAACAGGGGTCCCAACACTGAAGCTTTCTTT. V gene TRBV19 combines with J gene TRBJ1-1; TRBD1 matches 7 bases. Germline CDR1 reads LNHDA; CDR2 reads SQIVND (reference sequence). The CDR3 loop spans 14 amino acids. The J segment lost 2 bases and the V segment lost 6 bases, leaving 6 bases of the junction unmatched. The full variable domain, rest sourced from reference TRBV19 and TRBJ1-1, is DGGITQSPKYLFRKEGQNVTLSCEQNLNHDAMYWYRQDPGQGLRLIYYSQIVNDFQKGDIAEGYSVSREKKESFPLTVTSAQKNPTAFYLCASRNRGPNTEAFFGQGTRLTVV.

This chain uses TRBV27 with TRBJ1-1; D ambiguous. The CDR3 runs 14 residues. Trimming stripped 4 bases from V and 7 bases from J, with 16 bases between. The germline gives CDR1 MNHEY, CDR2 SMNVEV (reference sequence). The CDR3, as DNA: TGTGCCAGCAGTTCCACTTCACGTGTCCATGAAGCTTTCTTT. This translates into CASSSTSRVHEAFF.

The gene calls are TRBV11-2 and TRBJ2-7; 8 bases map to TRBD1. The junction had 8 bases not matched to a gene; V was cut back by 5 bases and J by 5 bases. Germline V gene lookup returns CDR1 SGHAT and CDR2 FQNNGV. CDR3 length equals 14 residues. The CDR3 loop reads CASSLRTGIHEQYF. The DNA for the CDR3 is TGTGCCAGCAGCCTTAGGACAGGGATCCACGAGCAGTACTTC.

Relative to its sample, this clone is medium-sized. This chain connects TRBV5-3 to TRBJ2-5; D not resolved. TRBV5-3 is an ORF for which the function is uncertain. The V end was cut by 10 bases, the J end by 1 base, with 11 bases between. CDR3 length equals 12 residues. CDR3 loop: CAFTGSQETQYF. CDR3 nucleotides: TGTGCCTTCACCGGTAGCCAAGAGACCCAGTACTTC.

This clone came up a few times. The V and J genes are TRBV30 and TRBJ2-3; 9 nucleotides line up with TRBD2. Trimming took 0 bases from V and 12 from J; bases not matched to a gene: 13. Germline V lookup: CDR1 GTSNPN, CDR2 SVGIG (reference sequence). The CDR3 is 15 residues long. The CDR3 loop reads CAWSVQRGASQSQYF. CDR3 DNA: TGTGCCTGGAGTGTGCAGCGGGGGGCCTCTCAAAGCCAGTATTTT.

The chain uses TRBV21-1 and TRBJ2-1; TRBD2 was called by the table and not checked on the DNA. TRBV21-1 is recorded as a pseudogene. This CDR3 has 15 amino acids. This CDR3 reads CARSSRDFVDNEQFF. The CDR3 nucleotides read TGTGCCAGAAGCAGTCGAGATTTTGTCGACAATGAGCAGTTCTTC.

This clone was seen a handful of times. The chain is built from TRBV30 and TRBJ1-2, with 7 nucleotides matching TRBD1. The CDR3 is made up of 16 amino acids. Germline V gene lookup returns CDR1 GTSNPN and CDR2 SVGIG (reference sequence). Trimming took 3 bases from V and 4 from J; bases not matched to a gene: 14. CDR3 sequence: CAWSPLVGQPGYGYTF. DNA for the CDR3: TGTGCCTGGAGCCCGCTAGTGGGACAGCCAGGCTATGGCTACACCTTC.

The sample holds a few counts of this clone. The rearrangement joins TRBV7-9 to TRBJ2-2; D is unresolved. CDR3 length: 14 amino acids. Germline V gene lookup returns CDR1 SEHNR and CDR2 FQNEAQ (reference sequence). Between the trimmed V and J ends, which lost 3 bases and 6 bases, there was a span of 11 bases. The CDR3 nucleotides are TGTGCCAGCAGCTTTTCGGTTTTGGCCGGGGAGCTGTTTTTT. It specifies CASSFSVLAGELFF.

This chain's CDR3 is CASSLYSNSPLHF. CDR3 coding DNA: TGTGCCAGCAGCTTATATAGTAATTCACCCCTCCACTTT. The chain combines TRBV7-2 with TRBJ1-6; D is undetermined. Trimming took 2 bases from V and 6 from J, leaving 5 bases between them. The length of the CDR3 is 13 residues. Germline-derived CDR1 and CDR2 are SGHTA and FQGNSA.

CDR3 sequence reads: CASSDLRTGAYEQYF. The CDR3 region has the DNA TGTGCCAGCAGTGATCTCCGGACAGGGGCCTACGAGCAGTACTTC. The V call is TRBV25-1, the J call TRBJ2-7; 9 bases are shared with TRBD1. In germline, CDR1 is MGHDK, CDR2 SYGVNS. This CDR3 is built from 15 residues. After removal of 3 bases from V and 2 bases from J, the junction contained 5 bases not matched to a gene.

The gene calls are TRBV5-1 and TRBJ2-5; 8 bases fit TRBD1. The assigned J gene may be wrong: the sequence end matches TRBJ2-7 better. The CDR3 has 15 residues. Germline V gives CDR1 SGHRS, CDR2 YFSETQ. The DNA of the CDR3 is TGCGCCAGCAGCTTGGCCGGGACAGGCTCCTACGAGCAGTACTTC. Its protein product is CASSLAGTGSYEQYF.

The rearrangement uses TRBV15 and TRBJ1-6; possible D gene TRBD1, 5 bases. The CDR3 spans 12 residues. The germline V gene encodes CDR1 LNHNV and CDR2 YYDKDF (reference sequence). The V gene lost 8 bases and the J gene lost 9 bases, with 11 bases spanning the gap. In DNA, the CDR3 is TGTGCCACCCGGACAAAGAGTTCACCCCTCCACTTT. Translation gives CATRTKSSPLHF.

This chain uses TRBV19 with TRBJ2-1; D ambiguous. The V and J ends lost 8 bases and 9 bases respectively, with 20 bases between them. The CDR3 is 14 amino acids. Germline values: CDR1 LNHDA, CDR2 SQIVND (reference sequence). CDR3 loop: CASSPQMMVGEQFF. CDR3 nucleotide sequence: TGTGCCAGTTCCCCCCAAATGATGGTCGGTGAGCAGTTCTTC.